This T cell receptor (beta chain) comes out of a study of blood T cell repertoires in COVID-19. Study information: Spain, Italy and the United States supplied samples that represented acute and convalescent COVID-19. PBMCs, B-cell-depleted T cells, or T cells provided the cDNA or gDNA that made up the material.

Original processing notes: Researchers report that nucleated cell counts were estimated from reference gene primer amplification. The assay was immunoSEQ multiplex PCR, and TCRdb's table has in-frame clones only and misses some. V and J calls and clone size are those listed in that table; D and trimming were worked out from the DNA. The sample consists of roughly 340,000 clones, almost 90% of them appearing once. The CDR3 covers 14 residues. Germline loops: CDR1 SGHTS, CDR2 YDEGEE. Trimming took 4 bases from V and 3 from J, leaving 12 bases between them. Seattle patients were enrolled while actively infected and followed longitudinally.

The sample comprised peripheral blood. This chain links TRBV5-8 with TRBJ2-3; D ambiguous. The sequence derives from a woman aged 70-85 years with COVID-19, enrolled during active disease. Written as DNA, the CDR3 is TGTGCCAGCAGCGAGTACTTCAGGACAGATACGCAGTATTTT. Translating gives CASSEYFRTDTQYF. Full variable domain (missing parts from reference TRBV5-8 and TRBJ2-3): EAGVTQSPTHLIKTRGQQATLRCSPISGHTSVYWYQQALGLGLQFLLWYDEGEERNRGNFPPRFSGRQFPNYSSELNVNALELEDSALYLCASSEYFRTDTQYFGPGTRLTVL.